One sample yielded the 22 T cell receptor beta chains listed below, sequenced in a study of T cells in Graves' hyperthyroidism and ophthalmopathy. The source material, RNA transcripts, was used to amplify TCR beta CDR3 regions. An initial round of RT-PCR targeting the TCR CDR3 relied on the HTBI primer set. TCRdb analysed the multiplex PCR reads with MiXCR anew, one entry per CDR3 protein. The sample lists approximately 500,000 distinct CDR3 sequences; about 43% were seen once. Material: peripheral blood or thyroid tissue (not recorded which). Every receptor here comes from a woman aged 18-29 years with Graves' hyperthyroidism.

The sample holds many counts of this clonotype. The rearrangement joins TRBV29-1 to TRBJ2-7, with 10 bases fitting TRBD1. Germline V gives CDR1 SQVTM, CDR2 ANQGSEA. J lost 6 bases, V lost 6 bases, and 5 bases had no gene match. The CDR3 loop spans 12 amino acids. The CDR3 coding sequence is TGCAGCGTACTCGGGACAGGGGCCGAGCAGTACTTC. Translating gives CSVLGTGAEQYF.

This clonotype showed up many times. The DNA for the CDR3 is TGCAGCGTTGGAGGGGACAATGAGCAGTTCTTC. Protein product: CSVGGDNEQFF. The rearrangement uses TRBV29-1 and TRBJ2-1; D possibly matches TRBD1 or TRBD2 (5 bases each). The CDR3 length is 11 residues. Trimming left V 4 bases short and J 5 bases short, with 6 bases between. From germline, CDR1 is SQVTM and CDR2 ANQGSEA.

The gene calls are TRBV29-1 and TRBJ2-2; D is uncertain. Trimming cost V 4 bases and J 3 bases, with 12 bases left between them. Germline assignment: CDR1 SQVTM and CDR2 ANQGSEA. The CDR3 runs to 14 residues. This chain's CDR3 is CSVGPDEHTGELFF. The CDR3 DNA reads TGCAGCGTTGGTCCGGACGAACACACCGGGGAGCTGTTTTTT.

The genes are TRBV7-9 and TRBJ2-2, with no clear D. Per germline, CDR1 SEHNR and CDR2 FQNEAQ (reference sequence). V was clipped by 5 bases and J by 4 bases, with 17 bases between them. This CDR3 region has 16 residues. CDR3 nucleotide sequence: TGTGCCAGCAGCGCGAACCATGGTTCGGGCACCGGGGAGCTGTTTTTT. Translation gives CASSANHGSGTGELFF.

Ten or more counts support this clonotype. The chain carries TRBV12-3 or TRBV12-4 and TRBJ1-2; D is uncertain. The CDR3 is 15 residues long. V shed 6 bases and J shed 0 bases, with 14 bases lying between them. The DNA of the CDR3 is TGTGCCAGCAGCCCGGGAGCCGGAGCTAACTATGGCTACACCTTC. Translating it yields CASSPGAGANYGYTF.

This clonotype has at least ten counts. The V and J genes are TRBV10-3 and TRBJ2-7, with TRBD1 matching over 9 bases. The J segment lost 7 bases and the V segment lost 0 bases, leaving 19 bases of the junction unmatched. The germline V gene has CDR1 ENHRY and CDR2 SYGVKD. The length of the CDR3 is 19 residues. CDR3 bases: TGTGCCATCAGTGAGTCTTCACCCACCACAGGGGGCCCCTTTAGGGAGCAGTACTTC. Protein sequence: CAISESSPTTGGPFREQYF.

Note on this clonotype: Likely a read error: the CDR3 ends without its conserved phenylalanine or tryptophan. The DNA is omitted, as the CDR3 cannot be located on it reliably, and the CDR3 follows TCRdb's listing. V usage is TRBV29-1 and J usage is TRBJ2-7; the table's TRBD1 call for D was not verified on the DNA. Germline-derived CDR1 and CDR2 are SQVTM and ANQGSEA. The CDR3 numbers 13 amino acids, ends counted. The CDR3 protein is CSVAQGRMNEQHI.

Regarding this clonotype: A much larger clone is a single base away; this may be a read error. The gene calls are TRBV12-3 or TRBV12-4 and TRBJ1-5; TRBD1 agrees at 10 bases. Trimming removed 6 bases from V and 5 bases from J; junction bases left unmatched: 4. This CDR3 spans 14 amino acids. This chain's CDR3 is CASRGGTGDQPQHF. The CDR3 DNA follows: TGTGCCAGCAGAGGTGGGACAGGGGATCAGCCCCAGCATTTT.

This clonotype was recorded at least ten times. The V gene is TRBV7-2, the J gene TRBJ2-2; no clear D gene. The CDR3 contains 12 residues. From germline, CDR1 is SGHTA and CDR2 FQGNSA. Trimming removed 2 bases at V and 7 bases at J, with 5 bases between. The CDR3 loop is CASSLYIGELFF. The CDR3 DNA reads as TGTGCCAGCAGCTTATATATCGGGGAGCTGTTTTTT.

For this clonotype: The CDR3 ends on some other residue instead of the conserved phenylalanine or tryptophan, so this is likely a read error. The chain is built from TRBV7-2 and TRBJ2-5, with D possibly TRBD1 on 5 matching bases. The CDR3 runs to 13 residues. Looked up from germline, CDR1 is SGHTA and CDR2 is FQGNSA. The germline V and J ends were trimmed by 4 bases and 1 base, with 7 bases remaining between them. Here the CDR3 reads CASSSTGQETQYY. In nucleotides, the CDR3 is TGTGCCAGCAGCTCCACAGGCCAAGAGACCCAGTACTAC.

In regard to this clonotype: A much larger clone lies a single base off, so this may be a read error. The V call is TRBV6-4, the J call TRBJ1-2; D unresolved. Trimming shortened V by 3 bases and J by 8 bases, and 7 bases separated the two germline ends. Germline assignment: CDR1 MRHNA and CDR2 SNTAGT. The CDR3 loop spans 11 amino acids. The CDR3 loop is CASSESRGYTF. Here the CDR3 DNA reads TGTGCCAGCAGTGAAAGCAGGGGCTACACCTTC.

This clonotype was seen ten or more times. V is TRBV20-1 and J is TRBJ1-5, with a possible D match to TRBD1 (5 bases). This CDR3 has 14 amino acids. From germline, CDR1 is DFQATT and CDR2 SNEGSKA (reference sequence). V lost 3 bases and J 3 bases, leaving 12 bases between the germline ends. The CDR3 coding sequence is TGCAGTGCTAGTGGGGGACCCGCCAATCAGCCCCAGCATTTT. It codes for CSASGGPANQPQHF.

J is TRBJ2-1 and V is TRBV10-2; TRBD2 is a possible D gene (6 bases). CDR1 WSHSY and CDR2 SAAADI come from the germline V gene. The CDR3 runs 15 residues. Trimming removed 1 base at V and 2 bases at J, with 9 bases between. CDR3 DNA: TGCGCCAGCAGTGAGTGGAGGGAGCCCTACAATGAGCAGTTCTTC. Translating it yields CASSEWREPYNEQFF.

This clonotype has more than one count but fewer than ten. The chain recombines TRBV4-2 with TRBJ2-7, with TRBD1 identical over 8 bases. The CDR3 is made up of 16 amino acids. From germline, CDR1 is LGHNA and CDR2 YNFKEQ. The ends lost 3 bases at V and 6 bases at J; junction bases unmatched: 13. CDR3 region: CASSHPRDRILSEQYF. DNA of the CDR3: TGTGCCAGCAGCCATCCCCGGGACAGGATTCTCTCCGAGCAGTACTTC.

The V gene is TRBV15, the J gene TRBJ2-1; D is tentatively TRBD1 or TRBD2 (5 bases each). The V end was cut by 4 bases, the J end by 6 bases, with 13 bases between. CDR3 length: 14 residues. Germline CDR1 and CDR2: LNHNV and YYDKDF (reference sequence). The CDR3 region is CATSTFSGRNEQFF. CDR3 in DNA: TGTGCCACCAGCACCTTCTCGGGGCGCAATGAGCAGTTCTTC.

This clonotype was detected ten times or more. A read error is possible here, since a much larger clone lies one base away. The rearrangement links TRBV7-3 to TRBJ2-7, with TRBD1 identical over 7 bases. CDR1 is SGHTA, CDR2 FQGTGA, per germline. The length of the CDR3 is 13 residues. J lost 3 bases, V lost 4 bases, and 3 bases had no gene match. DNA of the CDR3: TGTGCCAGCAGCTGGGGACAGAGCTACGAGCAGTACTTC. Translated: CASSWGQSYEQYF.

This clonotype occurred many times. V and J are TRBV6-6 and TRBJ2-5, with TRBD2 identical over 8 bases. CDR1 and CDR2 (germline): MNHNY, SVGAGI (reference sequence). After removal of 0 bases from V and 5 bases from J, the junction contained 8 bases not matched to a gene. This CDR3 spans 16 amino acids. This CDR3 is CASSYSISGRGETQYF. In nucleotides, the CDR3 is TGTGCCAGCAGTTACTCGATAAGCGGGAGAGGGGAGACCCAGTACTTC.

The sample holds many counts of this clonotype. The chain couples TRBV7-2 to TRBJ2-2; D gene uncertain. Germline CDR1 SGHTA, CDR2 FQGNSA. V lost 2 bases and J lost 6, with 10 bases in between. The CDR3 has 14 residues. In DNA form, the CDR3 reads TGTGCCAGCAGCTTAAGTAGAATCGCCGGGGAGCTGTTTTTT. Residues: CASSLSRIAGELFF.

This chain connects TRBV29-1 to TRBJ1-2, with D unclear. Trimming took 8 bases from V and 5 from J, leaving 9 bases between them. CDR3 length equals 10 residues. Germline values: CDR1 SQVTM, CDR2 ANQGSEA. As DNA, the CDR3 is TGCAGCTTAGCGGGATATGGCTACACCTTC. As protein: CSLAGYGYTF.

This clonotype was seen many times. In DNA, the CDR3 is TGTGCCAGCACGCCGTGGGACAGGGACGGTGAAGCTTTCTTT. Translated: CASTPWDRDGEAFF. The rearrangement joins TRBV5-5 to TRBJ1-1, with 9 bases identical to TRBD1. The CDR3 runs to 14 residues. The germline V gene has CDR1 SGHKS and CDR2 YYEKEE (reference sequence). The ends lost 6 bases at V and 7 bases at J; junction bases unmatched: 10.

CDR3 region: CATAGDRDAFF. CDR3 coding DNA: TGTGCCACCGCGGGGGACAGGGACGCTTTCTTT. The chain links TRBV24-1 to TRBJ1-1; TRBD1 agrees at 9 bases. The CDR3 spans 11 residues. Germline CDR1 reads KGHDR; CDR2 reads SFDVKD. J was trimmed by 11 bases and V by 9 bases; bases with no gene match: 6.

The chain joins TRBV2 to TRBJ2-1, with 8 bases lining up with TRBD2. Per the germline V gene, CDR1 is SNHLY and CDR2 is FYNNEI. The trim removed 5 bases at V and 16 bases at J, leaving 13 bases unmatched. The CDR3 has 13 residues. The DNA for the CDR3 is TGTGCCAGCAGTTTTACCGGGACTAGGCCCTCCTTCTTC. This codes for CASSFTGTRPSFF. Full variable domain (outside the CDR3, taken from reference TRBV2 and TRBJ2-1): EPEVTQTPSHQVTQMGQEVILRCVPISNHLYFYWYRQILGQKVEFLVSFYNNEISEKSEIFDDQFSVERPDGSNFTLKIRSTKLEDSAMYFCASSFTGTRPSFFGPGTRLTVL.